A single T cell receptor (beta chain) is shown here with its context. Antigen specificity is unknown. The V gene lost 2 bases and the J gene lost 4 bases, with 6 bases spanning the gap. Germline CDR1 and CDR2: SGHNT and YYREEE (reference sequence). CDR3 size: 12 residues. Some clones are missing from TCRdb's copy, which holds only in-frame ones; the method was immunoSEQ multiplex PCR. The sample carries approximately 9,300 clones, about 90% recorded once. Drawing of blood for sampling happened at baseline, at cycle 4 day 1, and at cycle 7 day 1. This specimen comes from a study of OX40 agonist ivuxolimab in advanced cancers. Findings and limits, study-wide: Expanded clones were, on average, more numerous in CD8+ T cells than in CD4+.

Sequencing used CD4+ or CD8+ T cells sorted from blood, obtained in a trial of the OX40 agonist ivuxolimab. The rearrangement links TRBV5-4 to TRBJ1-1; D possibly corresponds to TRBD1 (5 bases). The receptor was isolated from an adult with an advanced solid tumor such as melanoma, head and neck, liver or kidney cancer. CDR3 bases: TGTGCCAGCAGCTTTGACAGCACTGAAGCTTTCTTT. The encoded protein is CASSFDSTEAFF. The variable domain in full, with the rest retrieved from reference TRBV5-4 and TRBJ1-1, is ETGVTQSPTHLIKTRGQQVTLRCSSQSGHNTVSWYQQALGQGPQFIFQYYREEENGRGNFPPRFSGLQFPNYSSELNVNALELDDSALYLCASSFDSTEAFFGQGTRLTVV.